This entry lists 10 T cell receptor beta chains sequenced from one sample in a study of identical twins. TCRdb re-derived calls from the 5' RACE reads in MiXCR, one entry per CDR3 protein. The table has around 510,000 distinct CDR3 sequences, approximately 15% seen once. In addition, the sample was reused for a study of yellow fever vaccine responses in identical twins.

The sequencing sample was made of CD4+ T cells sorted from blood. Receptors were obtained from a woman under 30 in good health.

This clonotype was seen a handful of times. V usage is TRBV6-4 and J usage is TRBJ1-4; TRBD1 matches 7 bases. Germline V gene lookup returns CDR1 MRHNA and CDR2 SNTAGT. V was clipped by 6 bases and J by 8 bases; unmatched bases: 6. The CDR3 covers 13 residues. The CDR3 loop is CASSTQQGEKLFF. As DNA, the CDR3 is TGTGCCAGCAGCACCCAACAGGGGGAAAAACTGTTTTTT.

J is TRBJ1-1 and V is TRBV5-1, with D tentatively TRBD1 (6 bases). CDR3 length: 13 amino acids. Trimming took off 4 bases at V and 6 bases at J, with 13 bases between the two ends. CDR1 and CDR2 from the germline V gene are SGHRS and YFSETQ. CDR3 bases: TGCGCCAGCAGCAACGACAGGAAGTCTGAAGCTTTCTTT. Amino acid sequence: CASSNDRKSEAFF.

This clonotype has a count of ten or more. The V and J genes are TRBV27 and TRBJ1-5, with unresolved D. This CDR3 is built from 15 residues. The V and J ends lost 1 base and 6 bases respectively, with 13 bases between them. Germline V gene data show CDR1 as MNHEY and CDR2 as SMNVEV (reference sequence). The CDR3 bases are TGTGCCAGCAGTTTATTGGCGGGGTCGGCTCAGCCCCAGCATTTT. Encoded protein: CASSLLAGSAQPQHF.

The genes are TRBV3-1 and TRBJ2-3, with 8 nucleotides matching TRBD2. Germline-derived CDR1 and CDR2 are LGHDT and YNNKEL (reference sequence). The length of the CDR3 is 15 residues. Germline trimming cut 4 bases from V and 3 bases from J; bases unmatched to any gene: 6. The CDR3 reads CASSLKQRGTDTQYF. The CDR3 DNA is TGTGCCAGCAGCCTTAAGCAGCGGGGGACAGATACGCAGTATTTT.

The chain is built from TRBV7-9 and TRBJ2-3; D is perhaps TRBD2 (5 bases). The CDR3 has 15 residues. Trimming took off 5 bases at V and 3 bases at J, with 15 bases between the two ends. CDR1 is SEHNR, CDR2 FQNEAQ, per germline (reference sequence). The CDR3 DNA sequence: TGTGCCAGCAGCCGAGCGGTCCTAGAAACAGATACGCAGTATTTT. Amino acids: CASSRAVLETDTQYF.

The chain has TRBV20-1 and TRBJ2-1; 7 bases agree with TRBD2. The J segment lost 1 base and the V segment lost 6 bases, leaving 9 bases of the junction unmatched. Germline-derived CDR1 and CDR2 are DFQATT and SNEGSKA (reference sequence). The CDR3 spans 15 residues. In DNA form, the CDR3 reads TGCAGTGCCCCGGGTAGCGGGCTATCCTACAATGAGCAGTTCTTC. It is translated as CSAPGSGLSYNEQFF.

This chain joins TRBV7-9 and TRBJ2-5; D remains ambiguous. CDR1 SEHNR and CDR2 FQNEAQ come from the germline V gene (reference sequence). The CDR3 extends over 13 amino acids. V was clipped by 6 bases and J by 4 bases, with 12 bases between them. CDR3 nucleotide sequence: TGTGCCAGCAGTCGCGTCCCCGGAGAGACCCAGTACTTC. Protein sequence: CASSRVPGETQYF. Combining the CDR3 with reference TRBV7-9 and TRBJ2-5 gives the whole variable domain DTGVSQNPRHKITKRGQNVTFRCDPISEHNRLYWYRQTLGQGPEFLTYFQNEAQLEKSRLLSDRFSAERPKGSFSTLEIQRTEQGDSAMYLCASSRVPGETQYFGPGTRLLVL.

This clonotype was counted between two and nine times. The CDR3 bases are TGCGCCAGCAGCTTGTATGCTAGCGGGGGGGCCGAGTCCTACGAGCAGTACTTC. Translated: CASSLYASGGAESYEQYF. The chain couples TRBV5-1 to TRBJ2-7; 12 positions match TRBD2. Germline trimming cut 1 base from V and 1 base from J; bases unmatched to any gene: 9. Germline V gives CDR1 SGHRS, CDR2 YFSETQ. The CDR3 runs to 18 residues.

This clonotype was counted a few times. V and J are TRBV7-2 and TRBJ2-5; the D is unclear. The CDR3 contains 13 residues. CDR1 is SGHTA, CDR2 FQGNSA, per germline. V lost 2 bases and J lost 5, with 9 bases in between. Written as DNA, the CDR3 is TGTGCCAGCAGCTTAAAGGATCGGGAGACCCAGTACTTC. Translation gives CASSLKDRETQYF.

The DNA of the CDR3 is TGCAGTGCTTCCGGGACGGCGAACACCGGGGAGCTGTTTTTT. Residues: CSASGTANTGELFF. The chain recombines TRBV20-1 with TRBJ2-2; D might be TRBD1 or TRBD2, each matching 5 bases. Trimming removed 5 bases from V and 0 bases from J, with 10 bases in between. Germline V gene sequence: CDR1 DFQATT, CDR2 SNEGSKA (reference sequence). The CDR3 loop spans 14 amino acids.